This T cell receptor beta chain was found in a study of T-cell memory formation after mild COVID-19. Broader study findings: Memory cells collected pre-infection included some clones that later responded, suggesting cross-reactive memory joined. Contracting CD4+ clones were located mainly in CM and EM, and CD8+ clones in EMRA.

Germline lookup yields CDR1 MNHEY and CDR2 SVGEGT. This CDR3 is built from 15 residues. V was trimmed by 2 bases and J by 7 bases, leaving 15 bases between them. This clonotype was seen a handful of times. Its antigen is currently unknown. After 5'RACE with constant-segment primers, TCR alpha and TCR beta cDNA libraries carrying sample barcodes and UMIs were obtained. In TCRdb, the 5' RACE reads were re-called with MiXCR into one record per CDR3 protein. This table has fewer than 150,000 distinct CDR3 sequences, 11% to 15% appearing once. The TCR originated in an adult woman who had mild COVID-19 (a few samples of this study predate the infection). Cell type and time point are not known. The sample was PBMCs or a T cell subset sorted from them (not recorded which). The chain is built from TRBV6-2 or TRBV6-3 and TRBJ2-1, with a tentative D call TRBD1 (6 bases). CDR3 sequence (DNA): TGTGCCAGCAGTTACGGCCGGGACATGGTGAATGAGCAGTTCTTC. Translation gives CASSYGRDMVNEQFF.